The 3 T cell receptor beta chains presented below share a single source sample, sequenced in a study of Graves' ophthalmopathy and Graves' hyperthyroidism. The sequenced template was RNA, covering the TCR beta CDR3 region. Amplification began with first-round RT-PCR using HTBI primers, then second-round multiplex PCR was performed. Each CDR3 protein is one row after TCRdb ran MiXCR on the multiplex PCR reads. The data contain a few hundred thousand distinct CDR3 sequences, 17% of them seen just once; the ten biggest clones take up around an eighth. Sequencing was done on a sample of peripheral blood. The receptors were gathered from an adult man with Graves' ophthalmopathy.

The table lists this clonotype with many counts. The rearrangement uses TRBV12-5 and TRBJ1-1; D not resolved. The length of the CDR3 is 13 residues. Trimming cost V 3 bases and J 0 bases, with 5 bases left between them. Germline CDR1 is LGHNT and CDR2 is FRNRAP. CDR3 DNA: TGTGCTAGTGGTTTAGGGCTGAACACTGAAGCTTTCTTT. This sequence encodes CASGLGLNTEAFF.

This clonotype was detected ten times or more. V usage is TRBV29-1 and J usage is TRBJ1-1, with unresolved D. The CDR3 runs 10 residues. Germline V lookup: CDR1 SQVTM, CDR2 ANQGSEA. V was clipped by 4 bases and J by 2 bases, with 2 bases between them. The CDR3 here is CSVANTEAFF. In DNA form, the CDR3 reads TGCAGCGTTGCCAACACTGAAGCTTTCTTT. Based on the CDR3 plus reference TRBV29-1 and TRBJ1-1, the full variable domain is SAVISQKPSRDICQRGTSLTIQCQVDSQVTMMFWYRQQPGQSLTLIATANQGSEATYESGFVIDKFPISRPNLTFSTLTVSNMSPEDSSIYLCSVANTEAFFGQGTRLTVV.

This clonotype was seen a handful of times. The V call is TRBV11-2, the J call TRBJ2-5; 12 nucleotides match TRBD2. CDR3 size: 15 residues. Germline lookup yields CDR1 SGHAT and CDR2 FQNNGV. Losses at the gene ends were 5 bases for V and 7 bases for J; bases not matched to a gene: 8. CDR3 DNA: TGTGCCAGCAGCCCTAGCGGGAGGGCCTTGGGGACCCAGTACTTC. Protein: CASSPSGRALGTQYF.